This paragraph reports one T cell receptor beta chain. Its antigen is currently unknown. The source of the sample is a study of T cell repertoires in cytomegalovirus infection. About the research overall: Indications of both CMV infection and matching HLA type were provided by public TCR beta signatures.

The CDR3 loop spans 15 amino acids. The V and J ends lost 4 bases and 1 base, in that order; junction bases with no gene match: 2. Germline V gene lookup returns CDR1 MDHEN and CDR2 SYDVKM. TCRdb re-called the reads through MiXCR, storing one row per CDR3 protein. This table has 35,000 to 55,000 distinct CDR3 sequences, roughly 19% appearing once. Study-wide findings and caveats: HLA-C-restricted CMV clonotypes gave the most frequent clonotype in two of eight donors.

The specimen comprised CD8+ T cells from cultured PBMCs, sampled from culture after CMV antigen stimulation. The gene calls are TRBV28 and TRBJ2-5, with TRBD1 matching over 11 bases. The source is a human donor in good health (CMV status not recorded). Some clones in this sample may be carry-over from other donors' samples. CDR3 sequence reads: CASSYGTGGQETQYF. DNA for the CDR3: TGTGCCAGCAGTTACGGGACAGGGGGCCAAGAGACCCAGTACTTC.